Each of the 5 T cell receptor beta chains below was sequenced from the same sample in a study of blood T cell repertoires in COVID-19. Repertoires were generated with immunoSEQ multiplex PCR, while TCRdb's copy carries only in-frame clones and drops some. The profile shows 25,000 to 35,000 clones, approximately 85% of them singletons. Sequencing was done on a sample of peripheral blood. These receptors all come from a man older than 75 with active COVID-19.

Written as DNA, the CDR3 is TGTGCCAGCAGCTTGGGCCCTACAGGGGATCAGCCCCAGCATTTT. Translating it yields CASSLGPTGDQPQHF. J is TRBJ1-5 and V is TRBV5-5; 7 bases fit TRBD1. The CDR3 sequence is 15 residues long. V lost 0 bases to trimming and J lost 5 bases; unmatched junction nucleotides: 5. From germline, CDR1 is SGHKS and CDR2 YYEKEE (reference sequence).

The chain links TRBV18 to TRBJ1-1; TRBD1 matches 8 bases. CDR3 size: 13 residues. CDR1 is KGHSH and CDR2 is LQKENI in the germline V gene. V lost 6 bases, J lost 3 bases, and 3 bases stayed unmatched. The DNA of the CDR3 is TGTGCCAGCTCGCCGGGACAGGACACTGAAGCTTTCTTT. Its translation: CASSPGQDTEAFF.

This clone was seen more than once but under ten times. This chain joins TRBV21-1 and TRBJ2-6; the table names TRBD1, a call not compared with the DNA. TRBV21-1 is classified as a pseudogene. This CDR3 comprises 21 residues. The CDR3 here is CASSKEGTGIRGNSGANVLTF. In DNA form, the CDR3 reads TGTGCCAGCAGCAAGGAAGGGACAGGCATACGGGGGAACTCTGGGGCCAACGTCCTGACTTTC.

This chain joins TRBV18 and TRBJ2-2; 8 bases align to TRBD1. From germline, CDR1 is KGHSH and CDR2 LQKENI. This CDR3 spans 16 amino acids. Trimming cost V 4 bases and J 3 bases; bases outside gene matches: 7. The CDR3 loop is CASSQGVTGDTGELFF. As DNA, the CDR3 is TGTGCCAGCTCACAAGGAGTGACAGGGGACACCGGGGAGCTGTTTTTT. The variable domain in full, with the rest retrieved from reference TRBV18 and TRBJ2-2, is NAGVMQNPRHLVRRRGQEARLRCSPMKGHSHVYWYRQLPEEGLKFMVYLQKENIIDESGMPKERFSAEFPKEGPSILRIQQVVRGDSAAYFCASSQGVTGDTGELFFGEGSRLTVL.

This clone has a handful of counts. The CDR3 region is CASGRWGGFNYGYTF. The CDR3, as DNA: TGTGCCAGCGGACGGTGGGGAGGTTTCAACTATGGCTACACCTTC. J is TRBJ1-2 and V is TRBV27; D call uncertain. Germline lookup yields CDR1 MNHEY and CDR2 SMNVEV (reference sequence). With 8 bases removed from V and 2 bases from J, the gap between germline ends came to 18 bases. The CDR3 sequence is 15 residues long.